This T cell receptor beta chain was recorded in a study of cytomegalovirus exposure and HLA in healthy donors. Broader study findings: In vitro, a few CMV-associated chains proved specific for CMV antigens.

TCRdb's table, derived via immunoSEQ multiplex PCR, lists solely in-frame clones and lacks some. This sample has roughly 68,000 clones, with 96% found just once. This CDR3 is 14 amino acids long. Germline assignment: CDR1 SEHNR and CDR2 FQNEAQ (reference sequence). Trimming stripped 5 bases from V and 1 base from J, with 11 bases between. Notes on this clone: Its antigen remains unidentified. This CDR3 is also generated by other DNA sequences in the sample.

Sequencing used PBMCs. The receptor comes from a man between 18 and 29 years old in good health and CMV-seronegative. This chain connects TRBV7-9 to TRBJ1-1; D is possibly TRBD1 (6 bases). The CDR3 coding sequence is TGTGCCAGCAGCCCCGGGACAAGGAACACTGAAGCTTTCTTT. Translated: CASSPGTRNTEAFF.